This TCR beta chain was identified during a study of shared clonotypes between healthy human individuals. About the research overall: The donors, two women and three men, were aged 18 to 49.

From CD4+ cells came CD45RA+ naive and CD45RA-negative memory subsets. Genomic DNA of each subset was evenly split across several immunoSEQ plates. The data were produced by immunoSEQ multiplex PCR, yet TCRdb's version contains in-frame clones alone and is incomplete. This table holds about 2,500,000 clones, around nine tenths found once. CDR3 length equals 13 residues. The ends were cut back, 6 bases at V and 2 bases at J, with 10 bases in the middle. CDR1 is SQVTM and CDR2 is ANQGSEA in the germline V gene. The receptor was derived from a man in his late teens or twenties in good health. The sequenced sample was naive CD4+ T cells sorted from blood. Subset given: CD45RA+ positively selected. The V and J genes are TRBV29-1 and TRBJ2-2, with D tentatively TRBD1 or TRBD2 (5 bases each). The CDR3 loop reads CSVGRPNTGELFF. Written as DNA, the CDR3 is TGCAGCGTGGGACGGCCCAACACCGGGGAGCTGTTTTTT.